The following is a TCR beta chain sequence with its context. The data are from a study of OX40 agonist ivuxolimab in advanced cancers. Study information: Prior anti-PD-1, anti-PD-L1 or anti-CTLA-4 therapy did not bar entry, and approximately 43% had some.

The V gene end was trimmed by 4 bases and the J gene end by 2 bases; junction bases not matched to a gene: 5. Germline CDR1 and CDR2: LGHNA and YSLEER. There are 16 residues in the CDR3. Sequenced by immunoSEQ multiplex PCR; TCRdb stores in-frame clones only, minus some. This sample has approximately 58,000 clones; about nine tenths occur once, and the top ten carry approximately 0.8%. This TCR was sampled from an adult with an advanced solid tumor such as melanoma, head and neck, liver or kidney cancer. The V call is TRBV4-3, the J call TRBJ2-6; 7 bases are shared with TRBD1. Sample: CD4+ or CD8+ T cells sorted from blood, taken in a trial of the OX40 agonist ivuxolimab. The CDR3 sequence: CASSPKTGPGANVLTF. DNA for the CDR3: TGCGCCAGCAGCCCGAAGACAGGGCCTGGGGCCAACGTCCTGACTTTC.